This T cell receptor (beta chain) was sequenced in a study of CD8+ T cells in alopecia areata. Overall study context: Those treated were given oral tofacitinib at 5 to 10 mg twice daily. Whole-study results and caveats: Under tofacitinib, fewer expanded CD8+ clones appeared among the top 100 scalp clones. Many expanded lesional clones remained in scalp and blood on tofacitinib.

Notes on this clone: What it binds is not known.

Sequencing templates came from extracted RNA that was reverse transcribed into cDNA. Clones were read by immunoSEQ multiplex PCR, and TCRdb kept only the in-frame ones, dropping some. This table has roughly 110,000 clones, roughly 56% appearing once. There are 15 residues in the CDR3. V gave up 2 bases and J gave up 2 bases, with 12 bases separating them. Germline V gene sequence: CDR1 SGHDT, CDR2 YYEEEE. Treatment given: oral pan-JAK inhibitor, 5-10 mg twice daily. The material sequenced was CD4+ T cells sorted from blood, taken at week 24, from a patient treated with tofacitinib. The chain is built from TRBV5-6 and TRBJ2-3, with D tentatively TRBD1 (6 bases). The TCR was taken from a human donor with alopecia areata. Here the CDR3 reads CASSFRTALTDTQYF. The CDR3 DNA reads TGTGCCAGCAGCTTTCGGACAGCCCTCACAGATACGCAGTATTTT.